This section outlines one T cell receptor beta chain sequence together with its context. The sample holds a few counts of this clonotype. No antigen is known for it. Nothing much larger sits one base from this clone, and base qualities are not available. The sample originates from a study of identical twins (dated by TCRdb to between 2015 and 2016). In the study overall: The study deep-sequenced TCR alpha and beta repertoires from monozygotic twins, unrelated adults of various ages and cord blood to test whether fetal clonotypes persist. To rule out contamination, the twin experiments were replicated at different times with different library preparation protocols.

The germline V gene specifies SGHTA as CDR1 and FQGNSA as CDR2. Spanning cysteine to phenylalanine, the CDR3 consists of 14 amino acids. Solely the CDR3 DNA is kept, with 42 bases framed from the first base. The junction carries 17 bases between V and J, which are trimmed by 6 bases and 5 bases respectively. The paper as a whole reports these results and caveats: Compared with coincidental sharing between unrelated individuals, out-of-frame TCR alpha sequences shared between twins showed an excess of sequences with low generation probability. Because the same donors could not be followed over many years, the conclusions depended on cross-sectional statistical analysis. A weaker excess of twin sharing was found in beta out-of-frame sequences because the signal-to-noise ratio was lowered by fewer shared sequences. Zero-insertion analyses could be partly confounded by invariant T cells such as MAIT and iNKT, though diverse VJ usage argued against such confounding for most clonotypes. In monozygotic twins, out-of-frame TCR alpha sharing was systematically underestimated by recombination models, although the models agreed with sharing between unrelated individuals. Abundant cord blood beta clonotypes carried fewer insertions; young adult naive repertoires showed a weaker similar trend, while memory repertoires showed none.

Every donor was a healthy Caucasian. The twin cohort comprised three pairs of female monozygotic twins, all aged roughly 18 to 30 years. Positive isolation kits from Invitrogen were used to isolate the CD4+ and CD8+ T cell populations. The receptor library was made with 5' RACE. The instrument given in TCRdb is Illumina HiSeq 2000. A universal primer binding site was added through template switching, and the final cDNA carried a unique molecular identifier so that TCR cDNA molecules could be counted accurately. Specific primers in the conserved constant-segment region were used to synthesize first-strand cDNA for the TCR alpha and beta chains. Each cDNA library was double barcoded, with a SMART-Mk sample barcode plus Illumina barcodes, to control for contamination. TruSeq adapter sequences along with Illumina sample barcodes were introduced in two successive PCR steps. Sequencing of the TCR alpha and beta cDNA libraries was done on the Illumina HiSeq platform using custom primers. The original pipeline was this. MiGEC processed the raw reads to extract unique molecular identifiers, while MiXCR was used to determine the CDR3 positions. Recombination models were inferred per individual with the repgenHMM and IGoR tools using an EM algorithm. Shared clonotypes were analyzed with the tcR package in R, and sharing was normalized by the product of cloneset sizes. Out-of-frame nonproductive sequences were analyzed to study raw recombination free of thymic and clonal selection effects. TCRdb handled the public reads itself, with Q25 trimming in fastp and clone calling in MiXCR, and kept productive beta chains. CDR3 protein duplicates are merged, each entry listing the most common genes and DNA. The authors' filters were not applied to this entry. Within this sample are 430,000 or so distinct CDR3 sequences, with 20% to 25% of them counted one time only. The ten largest clonotypes hold about 2.9% of the sample.

In addition, the sample was reused for a study of T cells expressing NK-cell markers. The second publication reports: TCR beta-chain repertoires were profiled in sorted CD3+CD56+NKG2C+, CD3+CD56+NKG2C- and CD3+CD56-NKG2C+ T-cell subsets from eight donors. Among the eight sequenced donors, seven were HCMV-seropositive and one was HCMV-seronegative. In several experiments an anti-gammadeltaTCR antibody was added to restrict sorting to alphabetaTCR-expressing T cells. For five or six donors, the dominant CD3+CD56+NKG2C+ clonotypes were among the top 10 CD8+ clonotypes and accounted for about 1.0-7.5% of CD8+ T cells. Those dominant clonotypes were again the most abundant among CD3+CD56-NKG2C+ cells in a handful of donors, at about 28.3-60.1%. Whether the expanded NKG2C-expressing T cell clones were specific for HCMV antigens was left unclear. The eight sequenced donors were randomly selected healthy volunteers, three men and five women. HCMV-specific IgG was detected in serum with a commercial ELISA kit to determine HCMV serostatus. MIGEC was used to demultiplex reads and group reads by UMI, and MiTCR was used to assemble and quantify clonotypes. To exclude erroneous sequences, only TCR cDNA sequences supported by at least two reads were retained. The tcR package was used for downstream repertoire analysis, and clonotypes were matched between fractions using CDR3 nucleotide sequence together with V segment. Antigen specificity was annotated against VDJdb with VDJmatch, allowing one amino acid substitution in CDR3.

The rearrangement combines TRBV7-2 with TRBJ2-7; 5 matching bases give a weak D call of TRBD2. Sequenced sample: CD4+ T cells sorted from blood. This receptor was identified in a woman between 18 and 30 years old in good health. The DNA sequence follows: TGTGCCAGCAGTCTACTAGTAGGCTCTCACGAGCAGTACTTC. It codes for CASSLLVGSHEQYF.